A single sample gave rise to the 23 T cell receptor beta chains below, sequenced in a study of neurological immune-mediated disorders. TCRdb fed the 5' RACE reads into MiXCR, producing one record per CDR3 protein. The table includes 47,000 or so distinct CDR3 sequences, more than 8% detected once. Time point indicated: longitudinal time-point 1 (baseline). Sequenced input: PBMCs. All receptors come from a woman in her thirties or forties in good health.

This clonotype was seen ten or more times. J is TRBJ2-7 and V is TRBV5-1, with TRBD1 matching over 8 bases. Germline trimming cut 4 bases from V and 5 bases from J; bases unmatched to any gene: 11. Germline-derived CDR1 and CDR2 are SGHRS and YFSETQ. There are 15 residues in the CDR3. CDR3 in amino acids: CASSRTGLGGDEQYF. The DNA of the CDR3 is TGCGCCAGCAGCCGGACAGGGTTAGGTGGCGACGAGCAGTACTTC.

This clonotype was recorded many times. This chain joins TRBV20-1 and TRBJ1-5; the D is unclear. CDR1 DFQATT and CDR2 SNEGSKA come from the germline V gene (reference sequence). This CDR3 is 12 amino acids long. Trimming pared 5 bases from V and 9 bases from J, leaving 14 bases between. The DNA for the CDR3 is TGCAGTGCTCCCTCCCGGGCGGGGCCCCAGCATTTT. As protein: CSAPSRAGPQHF.

This clonotype appeared many times. The chain joins TRBV6-5 to TRBJ1-3, with D unresolved. The CDR3 is 15 residues long. CDR1 is MNHEY, CDR2 SVGAGI, per germline. V dropped 0 bases and J dropped 0 bases, with 6 bases sitting between them. The CDR3 DNA sequence: TGTGCCAGCAGTTACTCGACCCCCTCTGGAAACACCATATATTTT. As protein: CASSYSTPSGNTIYF.

This clonotype showed up many times. The rearrangement joins TRBV11-2 to TRBJ2-5, with D unresolved. With 3 bases removed from V and 1 base from J, the gap between germline ends came to 15 bases. The V gene's germline CDR1 is SGHAT and CDR2 FQNNGV. This CDR3 has 16 residues. CDR3 amino acids: CASSFDAGTAQETQYF. The CDR3 DNA sequence: TGTGCCAGCAGCTTTGATGCTGGAACGGCCCAAGAGACCCAGTACTTC.

This clonotype was counted at least ten times. CDR3 in DNA: TGTGCCAGCAGCTTTGCTCGGACAGAGAATTCACCCCTCCACTTT. Its protein product is CASSFARTENSPLHF. The J gene is TRBJ1-6, the V gene TRBV7-2; a possible D gene is TRBD1 (6 bases). CDR3 size: 15 residues. V dropped 3 bases and J dropped 7 bases, with 13 bases sitting between them. CDR1 is SGHTA and CDR2 is FQGNSA in the germline V gene.

This clonotype was observed many times. V and J are TRBV7-2 and TRBJ1-1; maybe TRBD1 (6 bases). Germline V gives CDR1 SGHTA, CDR2 FQGNSA. Between the trimmed V and J ends, which lost 5 bases and 1 base, there was a span of 14 bases. The CDR3 is 15 amino acids. The CDR3 nucleotides read TGTGCCAGCAGCCCGCCGAGAGGGGGGAACACTGAAGCTTTCTTT. Residues: CASSPPRGGNTEAFF.

This rearrangement joins TRBV12-3 or TRBV12-4 to TRBJ2-2; perhaps TRBD1 as D (6 bases). This CDR3 has 13 amino acids. Trimming left V 3 bases short and J 7 bases short, with 9 bases between. CDR3 sequence reads: CASSFKGDGELFF. The CDR3 DNA is TGTGCCAGCAGTTTTAAGGGGGACGGGGAGCTGTTTTTT.

This clonotype was recorded many times. CDR3 bases: TGCGCCAGCAGCTTGGCCCCGGGACAGGGGGCCGGCGAGCAGTACTTC. Its protein is CASSLAPGQGAGEQYF. This chain joins TRBV5-1 and TRBJ2-7; 12 bases are a match to TRBD1. The CDR3 extends over 16 amino acids. V lost 0 bases and J lost 6; bases outside the gene matches: 7. Germline V lookup: CDR1 SGHRS, CDR2 YFSETQ. The full variable domain, its missing parts supplied by reference TRBV5-1 and TRBJ2-7, is KAGVTQTPRYLIKTRGQQVTLSCSPISGHRSVSWYQQTPGQGLQFLFEYFSETQRNKGNFPGRFSGRQFSNSRSEMNVSTLELGDSALYLCASSLAPGQGAGEQYFGPGTRLTVT.

There are many counts of this clonotype. The gene calls are TRBV5-6 and TRBJ2-7; 9 bases align to TRBD1. The ends lost 5 bases at V and 0 bases at J; junction bases unmatched: 3. Germline values: CDR1 SGHDT, CDR2 YYEEEE. The CDR3 covers 14 residues. The CDR3 sequence is CASRRTGASYEQYF. The CDR3 bases are TGTGCCAGCAGGCGGACAGGGGCCTCCTACGAGCAGTACTTC.

This clonotype was recorded at least ten times. The rearrangement joins TRBV18 to TRBJ2-1, with 9 bases fitting TRBD2. V lost 3 bases to trimming and J lost 8 bases; unmatched junction nucleotides: 11. The CDR3 extends over 16 amino acids. Germline V gene sequence: CDR1 KGHSH, CDR2 LQKENI. The CDR3 sequence: CASSPVDLAGWDEQFF. For the CDR3, the DNA is TGTGCCAGCTCACCGGTTGATCTAGCGGGATGGGATGAGCAGTTCTTC.

This clonotype was found many times. The genes are TRBV27 and TRBJ2-3, with 13 positions matching TRBD2. V dropped 5 bases and J dropped 4; count of bases not matched to a gene: 3. This CDR3 contains 15 residues. Germline V gives CDR1 MNHEY, CDR2 SMNVEV (reference sequence). Here the CDR3 reads CASSRGLAGSDTQYF. CDR3 in DNA: TGTGCCAGCAGTAGGGGACTAGCGGGATCAGATACGCAGTATTTT.

This clonotype came up many times. The genes are TRBV24-1 and TRBJ1-2, with D hard to call. This CDR3 has 12 amino acids. Germline V gene data show CDR1 as KGHDR and CDR2 as SFDVKD. V was clipped by 4 bases and J by 8 bases, with 10 bases between them. The CDR3 here is CATSDRQWGYTF. In DNA, the CDR3 is TGTGCCACCAGTGACCGGCAATGGGGCTACACCTTC.

This clonotype appeared many times. The chain joins TRBV7-8 to TRBJ1-4; tentatively, D is TRBD1 (5 bases). Trimming shortened V by 5 bases and J by 3 bases, and 16 bases separated the two germline ends. This CDR3 region has 16 residues. Germline-derived CDR1 and CDR2 are SGHVS and FQNEAQ. The CDR3 is CASSVGHRLPNEKLFF. Here the CDR3 DNA reads TGTGCCAGCAGCGTCGGACACCGGTTACCTAATGAAAAACTGTTTTTT.

In this sample, this clonotype turned up many times. The V call is TRBV5-1, the J call TRBJ2-1; weak D call: TRBD1 (6 bases). Germline assignment: CDR1 SGHRS and CDR2 YFSETQ. CDR3 length: 16 amino acids. V gave up 1 base and J gave up 3 bases, with 14 bases separating them. The CDR3 bases are TGCGCCAGCAGCTTGTTGTGGGACACTCGCTACAATGAGCAGTTCTTC. Residues: CASSLLWDTRYNEQFF.

This clonotype appeared many times. The chain combines TRBV9 with TRBJ2-7; a possible D gene is TRBD1 (6 bases). CDR1 is SGDLS, CDR2 YYNGEE, per germline. The V and J ends lost 0 bases and 4 bases respectively, with 17 bases between them. The CDR3 is made up of 16 amino acids. For the CDR3, the DNA is TGTGCCAGCAGCGTAGAAGGGGCAGGGGCGTCATACGAGCAGTACTTC. It yields the protein CASSVEGAGASYEQYF.

The sample holds many counts of this clonotype. The chain joins TRBV20-1 to TRBJ1-2; D unresolved. CDR1 is DFQATT and CDR2 is SNEGSKA in the germline V gene (reference sequence). This CDR3 has 12 residues. V dropped 0 bases and J dropped 8 bases, with 10 bases sitting between them. In nucleotides, the CDR3 is TGCAGTGCTAGAGATCACAGTCACGGCTACACCTTC. Amino acids: CSARDHSHGYTF.

This clonotype was picked up many times. The CDR3 here is CSAQQGLEGNTNIQYF. The CDR3 coding sequence is TGCAGTGCTCAACAGGGACTAGAAGGGAATACAAACATTCAGTACTTC. The rearrangement joins TRBV20-1 to TRBJ2-4; the match to TRBD2 covers 8 bases. Germline V gene data show CDR1 as DFQATT and CDR2 as SNEGSKA (reference sequence). Trimming at V came to 5 bases and at J to 6 bases, leaving 15 bases not matched to a gene. CDR3 size: 16 residues.

This clonotype occurred many times. This chain connects TRBV20-1 to TRBJ1-2, with D perhaps TRBD1 (6 bases). Trimming took 7 bases from V and 8 from J, leaving 17 bases between them. Germline V gene sequence: CDR1 DFQATT, CDR2 SNEGSKA (reference sequence). The CDR3 contains 12 residues. DNA of the CDR3: TGCAGTGGTGGGCAGGGCCAGGGGGGCTACACCTTC. It encodes CSGGQGQGGYTF.

This clonotype occurred many times. The rearrangement joins TRBV20-1 to TRBJ2-3; D is possibly TRBD2 (5 bases). Germline CDR1 is DFQATT and CDR2 is SNEGSKA (reference sequence). The CDR3 has 15 residues. V shed 6 bases and J shed 3 bases, with 19 bases lying between them. CDR3 region: CSAGVRALWTDTQYF. CDR3 sequence (DNA): TGCAGTGCGGGAGTCCGGGCCCTTTGGACAGATACGCAGTATTTT.

This clonotype was found many times. The genes are TRBV7-9 and TRBJ1-1, with 12 bases lining up with TRBD1. Germline trimming cut 5 bases from V and 5 bases from J; bases unmatched to any gene: 9. Germline assignment: CDR1 SEHNR and CDR2 FQNEAQ (reference sequence). This CDR3 is 16 amino acids long. This CDR3 is CASSRGTGGAVTEAFF. The DNA for the CDR3 is TGTGCCAGCAGCCGAGGGACAGGGGGCGCAGTGACTGAAGCTTTCTTT. The entire variable domain, with the rest obtained from reference TRBV7-9 and TRBJ1-1, is as follows: DTGVSQNPRHKITKRGQNVTFRCDPISEHNRLYWYRQTLGQGPEFLTYFQNEAQLEKSRLLSDRFSAERPKGSFSTLEIQRTEQGDSAMYLCASSRGTGGAVTEAFFGQGTRLTVV.

In its sample, this clonotype was seen many times. The chain couples TRBV20-1 to TRBJ1-1; D is ambiguous. The CDR3 runs 11 residues. Germline loops: CDR1 DFQATT, CDR2 SNEGSKA (reference sequence). V lost 0 bases and J 8 bases, leaving 7 bases between the germline ends. CDR3 nucleotide sequence: TGCAGTGCTAGAGAATGGGAGGAAGCTTTCTTT. Translated: CSAREWEEAFF.

By its share, this clonotype is medium-sized. J is TRBJ2-5 and V is TRBV15, with D perhaps matching TRBD1 or TRBD2 (5 bases each). This CDR3 has 16 amino acids. V lost 2 bases and J 5 bases, leaving 18 bases between the germline ends. In germline, CDR1 is LNHNV, CDR2 YYDKDF (reference sequence). The CDR3 DNA reads as TGTGCCACCAGCAGAACCCGGGGCTCAGAGGTGGAGACCCAGTACTTC. Encoded protein: CATSRTRGSEVETQYF.

In this sample, this clonotype turned up many times. Mismatch with germline at one junction end may stem from a read error. The chain employs TRBV6-2 or TRBV6-3 and TRBJ2-1, with TRBD2 matching 7 bases. This CDR3 comprises 15 residues. The germline CDR1 and CDR2 sequences are MNHEY and SVGEGT. CDR3 coding DNA: TGTGCCAGCAGCTACTTACGGTGGGGGGGGAATGAGCAGTTCTTC. It specifies CASSYLRWGGNEQFF.